The clone carrying this T cell receptor (beta chain) has a handful of counts. The data originate from a study of T-cell memory formation after mild COVID-19. TCRdb reprocessed the 5' RACE reads with MiXCR, giving one entry per CDR3 protein. The table lists about 560,000 distinct CDR3 sequences, approximately 18% of them singletons. V lost 2 bases to trimming and J lost 4 bases, with 20 bases between them. The CDR3 contains 16 residues. Germline V gene sequence: CDR1 SQVTM, CDR2 ANQGSEA. Material: PBMCs or a T cell subset sorted from them (not recorded which). The chain uses TRBV29-1 and TRBJ1-2; D is possibly TRBD1 (6 bases). The sequence came from an adult woman who had mild COVID-19 (a few samples of this study predate the infection). Cell type and time point are not known. The CDR3 region is CSVEIGTGASIYGYTF. The CDR3, as DNA: TGCAGCGTTGAAATCGGGACGGGGGCAAGCATCTATGGCTACACCTTC.